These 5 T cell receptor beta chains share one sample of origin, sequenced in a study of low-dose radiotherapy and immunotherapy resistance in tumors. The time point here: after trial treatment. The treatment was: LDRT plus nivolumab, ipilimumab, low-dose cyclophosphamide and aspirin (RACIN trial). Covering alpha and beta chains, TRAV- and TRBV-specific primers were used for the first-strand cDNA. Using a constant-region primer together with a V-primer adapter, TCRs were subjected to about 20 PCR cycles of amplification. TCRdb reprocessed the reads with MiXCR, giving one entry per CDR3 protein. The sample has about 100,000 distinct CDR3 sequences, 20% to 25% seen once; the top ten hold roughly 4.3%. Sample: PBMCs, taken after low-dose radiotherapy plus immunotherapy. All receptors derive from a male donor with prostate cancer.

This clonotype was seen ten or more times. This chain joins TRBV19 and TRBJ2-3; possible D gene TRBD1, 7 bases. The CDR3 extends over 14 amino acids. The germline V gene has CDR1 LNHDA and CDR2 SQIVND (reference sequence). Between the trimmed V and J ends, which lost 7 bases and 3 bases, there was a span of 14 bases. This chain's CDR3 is CASTPGGGTDTQYF. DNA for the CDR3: TGTGCCAGTACCCCAGGGGGAGGAACAGATACGCAGTATTTT.

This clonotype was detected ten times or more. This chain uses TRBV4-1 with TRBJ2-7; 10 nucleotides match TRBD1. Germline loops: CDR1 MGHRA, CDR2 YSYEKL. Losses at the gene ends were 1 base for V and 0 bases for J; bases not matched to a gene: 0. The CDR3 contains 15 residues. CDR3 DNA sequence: TGCGCCAGCAGCCAAGGGACAGGGGGCTCCTACGAGCAGTACTTC. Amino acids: CASSQGTGGSYEQYF.

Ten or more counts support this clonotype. CDR3 nucleotides: TGTGCCAGCTCACCGCCGGGGGGACTAGCGGACCATGGGCGCGATGAGCAGTTCTTC. As protein: CASSPPGGLADHGRDEQFF. The chain employs TRBV18 and TRBJ2-1; the match to TRBD2 covers 11 bases. The junction had 18 bases not matched to a gene; V was cut back by 3 bases and J by 8 bases. In germline, CDR1 is KGHSH, CDR2 LQKENI. The CDR3 loop spans 19 amino acids.

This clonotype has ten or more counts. The CDR3 region has the DNA TGCGCCAGCAGCCAGACAGCGGGGGGGCGAGATGAGCAGTTCTTC. Translating gives CASSQTAGGRDEQFF. The chain employs TRBV5-1 and TRBJ2-1; 10 nucleotides match TRBD2. The V gene's germline CDR1 is SGHRS and CDR2 YFSETQ. V was clipped by 4 bases and J by 8 bases; unmatched bases: 9. The CDR3 runs 15 residues. The full variable domain, its missing parts supplied by reference TRBV5-1 and TRBJ2-1, is KAGVTQTPRYLIKTRGQQVTLSCSPISGHRSVSWYQQTPGQGLQFLFEYFSETQRNKGNFPGRFSGRQFSNSRSEMNVSTLELGDSALYLCASSQTAGGRDEQFFGPGTRLTVL.

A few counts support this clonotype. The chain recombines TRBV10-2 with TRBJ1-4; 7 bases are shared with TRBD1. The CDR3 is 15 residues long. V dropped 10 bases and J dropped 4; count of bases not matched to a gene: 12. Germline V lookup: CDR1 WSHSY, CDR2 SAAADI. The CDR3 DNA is TGCGCCACCGGATCACAGGGGTTCAATAATGAAAAACTGTTTTTT. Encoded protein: CATGSQGFNNEKLFF.